This TCR beta chain was captured by sequencing in a study of T cells in Graves' hyperthyroidism and ophthalmopathy (dated by TCRdb to between 2018 and 2020). Context from the whole study: Peripheral blood samples were taken at the time of initial diagnosis, prior to any treatment. The paper describes TCR Vbeta CDR3 sequencing of some 130 peripheral blood samples, made up of 43 ophthalmopathy patients, 70 to 80 hyperthyroidism patients and roughly 17 progressor patients. The 100 or so discovery patients were divided at random into training and test sets in a 7:3 ratio. Once sampling was done, hyperthyroidism patients were given methimazole at a starting dose of 30 mg daily, whereas ophthalmopathy patients were given high-dose intravenous methylprednisolone. In addition, the study compared T-cell repertoires in thyroid tissue and in blood from several Graves' hyperthyroidism patients. To identify TCR V-J signatures that set the groups apart, the researchers used a discovery cohort of about a hundred patients, made up of around 40 with Graves' ophthalmopathy and 57 with stable Graves' hyperthyroidism. Whether ophthalmopathy could be predicted prospectively was tested in an independent validation cohort made up of 18 to 20 hyperthyroidism patients plus 17 patients who later progressed to ophthalmopathy. The paper as a whole reports these results and caveats: Most expanded thyroid clonotypes (frequency above 0.001) were also found in blood, which suggests that blood repertoires may mirror thyroid immune responses. Sample size was not statistically predetermined, and blinding of investigators to group allocation was not performed. During validation, the model predicted progression to ophthalmopathy a median of roughly 7.1 months ahead of onset, with 60% to 71% sensitivity and 72.22% specificity. A 13 V-J signature model separated ophthalmopathy from stable hyperthyroidism, with 87.88% sensitivity and around 84% specificity in cross-validation and 80%/75% in testing.

This clonotype was found a few times. Its cognate antigen has yet to be identified. The sample holds no much larger clone one base away, and base qualities are not on file. Hyperthyroidism patients were aged 18 to 65 years and newly diagnosed, with disease duration of less than 2 months. Any patient with an uncontrolled infection, another autoimmune disease, pregnancy or lactation was excluded. Diagnoses relied on clinical symptoms, serum thyroxine and TRAb, thyroid ultrasound and orbital computed tomography. Blood from progressor patients was drawn when they were first diagnosed with hyperthyroidism, before any ophthalmopathy symptoms appeared. Ficoll-Paque density gradient centrifugation was used to isolate PBMCs from 8 to 10 ml of fresh peripheral blood. Patients classed as progressors first received a Graves' hyperthyroidism diagnosis and then went on to develop ophthalmopathy during follow-up. Trizol reagent was used to extract total RNA, and RNA quality was then checked on an Agilent 2100 Bioanalyzer.

Based on the germline V gene, the CDR1 and CDR2 sequences are KGHSH and LQKENI. V and J lose 3 bases and 1 base, and a span of 9 bases separates them. Counted from cysteine to phenylalanine, this CDR3 has 14 amino acids. The kept DNA is CDR3 alone, 42 bases in frame from the first base. The TCR beta CDR3 regions were amplified from RNA transcripts. The first round of RT-PCR for the TCR CDR3 was performed with the HTBI primer set and the Qiagen OneStep RT-PCR kit. Libraries were constructed in a second round of multiplex PCR, after which size selection and purification were carried out. The libraries were sequenced on an Illumina HiSeq2000 using paired-end 100 bp reads. The authors processed their data as follows. SOAPnuke was used to process the raw data, with reads discarded if the reads contained adapters or uncalled bases, had a mean Phred below 15, or lacked an exact constant-primer or identifier match. High-quality paired reads were merged using COPE v1.2.5, and each unique nucleotide sequence was defined as a clonotype. Clonotypes were aligned to IMGT TRBV, TRBD and TRBJ reference segments using MiTCR v1.1. Analysis was restricted to V-J combinations with a frequency above 0.0001, which covered roughly 99% of repertoires. A TCS score was defined as the ratio of F50 (clonal expansion) to E x V (chaos), with BLOSUM62-based TCRdist applied between CDR3 peptides within each V-J. Welch's t-statistics and random forest reduced roughly 530 V-J features to around 14, which were used in a naive Bayes classifier (R e1071). TCRdb reprocessing: public reads trimmed at Q25 with fastp, clones called with MiXCR, in-frame beta chains kept. Duplicate CDR3 protein sequences are folded into a single record with the most common DNA and genes. The V and J calls and clone size come from TCRdb's table, not from the authors' own analysis. The sample table contains 730,000 or so distinct CDR3 sequences; only one count was recorded for roughly a sixth of them. The ten largest clones take up roughly 17% of the sample.

The rearrangement combines TRBV18 with TRBJ1-1; the D gene assignment is ambiguous. The sample taken for sequencing was blood. The TCR was taken from a woman aged 45 to 65 with Graves' hyperthyroidism that later progressed to Graves' ophthalmopathy. The bases are TGTGCCAGCTCACCCGGTATGAGGAACACTGAAGCTTTCTTT. This encodes CASSPGMRNTEAFF. The full variable domain, completed from the reference TRBV18 and TRBJ1-1 proteins outside the CDR3, reads NAGVMQNPRHLVRRRGQEARLRCSPMKGHSHVYWYRQLPEEGLKFMVYLQKENIIDESGMPKERFSAEFPKEGPSILRIQQVVRGDSAAYFCASSPGMRNTEAFFGQGTRLTVV.